The entry below describes one T cell receptor (beta chain). Its specificity is not known. The sample contains more than one DNA sequence encoding this CDR3. The naive CD8 subset, CD45RO-negative cells positively selected for CCR7, excluded terminally differentiated effector memory CD45RA+ cells. Participating donors were healthy, HIV-negative adults free of recent acute infections or vaccinations. Here immunoSEQ multiplex PCR was the method, and the copy in TCRdb shows in-frame clones only, minus some. The sample contains about 2 million clones, approximately 94% of which appear only once. The data are from a study of shared clonotypes between healthy human individuals. General study findings and limits: Rarefaction gave evidence that sorted-subset sequencing remained incomplete despite large depth. Among the subsets, naive ones generally showed larger estimated richness than memory ones.

The CDR3 length is 16 residues. The V gene's germline CDR1 is SGHDT and CDR2 YYEEEE. V was pared by 0 bases and J by 0 bases, with 7 bases between. Sequences were obtained from naive CD8+ T cells sorted from blood. The chain recombines TRBV5-6 with TRBJ1-6; unclear D gene. The TCR sequence derives from a man between 18 and 35 years old in good health. CDR3 sequence reads: CASSLDGSSYNSPLHF. The CDR3 DNA reads as TGTGCCAGCAGCTTGGATGGCAGCTCCTATAATTCACCCCTCCACTTT.